This TCR beta chain is drawn from a study of T cells in Graves' hyperthyroidism and ophthalmopathy. The table lists this clonotype with many counts. Its antigen is unknown. Between the trimmed V and J ends, which lost 3 bases and 3 bases, there was a span of 11 bases. This CDR3 has 14 amino acids. Germline values: CDR1 KGHDR, CDR2 SFDVKD. Disease duration was under 3 months in the ophthalmopathy patients, who also had a Clinical Activity Score of at least 3 and a NOSPECS grade of at least 4. Amplification yielded TCR beta CDR3 regions, with RNA transcripts as the source. First-round RT-PCR targeting the TCR CDR3 was performed with the HTBI primer set. One entry per CDR3 protein, called by TCRdb with MiXCR from the multiplex PCR reads. The sample carries about 520,000 distinct CDR3 sequences, approximately 25% recorded once. Regarding the study as a whole: Ophthalmopathy was identified by the model a median about 6.8 months ahead of onset.

The source material was blood. This sequence originates from a woman in her 30s with Graves' ophthalmopathy. This chain links TRBV24-1 with TRBJ2-7, with no clear D. This CDR3 reads CATSDRTSGYEQYF. In DNA form, the CDR3 reads TGTGCCACCAGTGATCGGACGTCAGGCTACGAGCAGTACTTC.